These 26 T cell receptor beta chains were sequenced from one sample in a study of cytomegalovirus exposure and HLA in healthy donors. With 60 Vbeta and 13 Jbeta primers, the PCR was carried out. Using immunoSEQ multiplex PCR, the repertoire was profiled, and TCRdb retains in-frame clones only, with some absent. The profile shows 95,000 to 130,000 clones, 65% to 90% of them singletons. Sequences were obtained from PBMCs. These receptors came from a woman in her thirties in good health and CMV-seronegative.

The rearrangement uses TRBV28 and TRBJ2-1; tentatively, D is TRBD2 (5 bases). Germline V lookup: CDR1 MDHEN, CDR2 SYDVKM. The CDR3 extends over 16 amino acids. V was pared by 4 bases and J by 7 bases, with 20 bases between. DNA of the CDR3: TGTGCCAGCAGTTCCCCCCACGGGTCGGGGTTTAATGAGCAGTTCTTC. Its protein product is CASSSPHGSGFNEQFF.

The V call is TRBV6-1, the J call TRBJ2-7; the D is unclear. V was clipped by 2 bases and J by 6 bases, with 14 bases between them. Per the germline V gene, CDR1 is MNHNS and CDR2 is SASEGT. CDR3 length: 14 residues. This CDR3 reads CASSESGPPGEQYF. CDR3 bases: TGTGCCAGCAGTGAATCTGGTCCTCCGGGCGAGCAGTACTTC.

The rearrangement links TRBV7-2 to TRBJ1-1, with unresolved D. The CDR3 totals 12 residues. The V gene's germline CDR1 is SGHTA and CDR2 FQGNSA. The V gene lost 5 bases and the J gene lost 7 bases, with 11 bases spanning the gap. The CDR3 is CASSTRPSEAFF. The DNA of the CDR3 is TGTGCCAGCAGCACCCGCCCCAGTGAAGCTTTCTTT.

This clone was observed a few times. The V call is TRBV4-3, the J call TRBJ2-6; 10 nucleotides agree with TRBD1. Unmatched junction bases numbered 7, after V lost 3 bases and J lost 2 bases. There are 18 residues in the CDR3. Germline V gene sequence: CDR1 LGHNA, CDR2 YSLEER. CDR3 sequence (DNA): TGCGCCAGCAGCCAGACGGGGACAGGGGTACCTGGGGCCAACGTCCTGACTTTC. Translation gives CASSQTGTGVPGANVLTF.

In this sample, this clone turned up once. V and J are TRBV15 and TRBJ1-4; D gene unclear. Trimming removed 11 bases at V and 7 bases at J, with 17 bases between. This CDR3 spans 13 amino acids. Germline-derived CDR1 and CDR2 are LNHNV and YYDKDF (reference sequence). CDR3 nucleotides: TGTGCCGTCGGGAGTGACTTTTCTGAAAAACTGTTTTTT. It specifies CAVGSDFSEKLFF.

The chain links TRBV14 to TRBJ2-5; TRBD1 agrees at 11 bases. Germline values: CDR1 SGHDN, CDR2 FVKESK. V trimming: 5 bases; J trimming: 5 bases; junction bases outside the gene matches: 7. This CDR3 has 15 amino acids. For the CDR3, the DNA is TGTGCCAGCAGCAGGACAGGGGGCGCGAGGGAGACCCAGTACTTC. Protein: CASSRTGGARETQYF.

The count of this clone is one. CDR3 amino acids: CASSVVPGKNEQFF. The CDR3 DNA is TGTGCCAGCAGCGTAGTACCAGGGAAAAATGAGCAGTTCTTC. V gene TRBV9 combines with J gene TRBJ2-1; tentative D call: TRBD1 (5 bases). Germline CDR1 SGDLS, CDR2 YYNGEE. Deletions cut 0 bases from V and 7 bases from J, with 11 bases between. The CDR3 has 14 residues. Together with reference TRBV9 and TRBJ2-1, the CDR3 gives the full variable domain: DSGVTQTPKHLITATGQRVTLRCSPRSGDLSVYWYQQSLDQGLQFLIQYYNGEERAKGNILERFSAQQFPDLHSELNLSSLELGDSALYFCASSVVPGKNEQFFGPGTRLTVL.

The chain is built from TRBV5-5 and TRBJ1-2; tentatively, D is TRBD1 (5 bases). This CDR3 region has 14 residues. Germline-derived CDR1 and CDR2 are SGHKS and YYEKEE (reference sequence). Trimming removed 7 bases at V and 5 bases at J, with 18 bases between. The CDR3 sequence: CASSPDSGGYGYTF. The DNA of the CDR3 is TGTGCCAGCTCTCCAGATTCGGGGGGATATGGCTACACCTTC.

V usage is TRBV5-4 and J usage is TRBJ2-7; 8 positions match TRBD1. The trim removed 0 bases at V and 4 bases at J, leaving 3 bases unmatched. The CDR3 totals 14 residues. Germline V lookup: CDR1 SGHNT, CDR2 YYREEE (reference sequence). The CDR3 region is CASSLGQGRYEQYF. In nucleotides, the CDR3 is TGTGCCAGCAGCTTGGGACAGGGGCGATACGAGCAGTACTTC. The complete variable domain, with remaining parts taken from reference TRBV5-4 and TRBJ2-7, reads ETGVTQSPTHLIKTRGQQVTLRCSSQSGHNTVSWYQQALGQGPQFIFQYYREEENGRGNFPPRFSGLQFPNYSSELNVNALELDDSALYLCASSLGQGRYEQYFGPGTRLTVT.

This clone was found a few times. CDR3 residues: CATTGGAGELFF. The DNA of the CDR3 is TGTGCCACCACAGGAGGGGCCGGGGAGCTGTTTTTT. This chain links TRBV10-3 with TRBJ2-2, with a tentative D call TRBD2 (6 bases). CDR1 and CDR2 from the germline V gene are ENHRY and SYGVKD. V lost 10 bases and J 6 bases, leaving 12 bases between the germline ends. This CDR3 is built from 12 residues.

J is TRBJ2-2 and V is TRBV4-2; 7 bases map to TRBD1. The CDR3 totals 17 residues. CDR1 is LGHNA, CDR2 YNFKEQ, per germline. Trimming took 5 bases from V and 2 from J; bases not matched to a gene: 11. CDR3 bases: TGTGCCAGCAGCTTTCAACCGGGACAGCTTAACACCGGGGAGCTGTTTTTT. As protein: CASSFQPGQLNTGELFF.

The CDR3 sequence: CASSLRRQGPRGGELFF. The CDR3 region has the DNA TGTGCCAGCAGCTTGAGGAGACAGGGGCCCAGGGGCGGGGAGCTGTTTTTT. The chain has TRBV5-4 and TRBJ2-2, with 8 bases matching TRBD1. Germline values: CDR1 SGHNT, CDR2 YYREEE (reference sequence). J gave up 7 bases and V 1 base, and 12 bases lay outside the gene matches. This CDR3 has 17 residues.

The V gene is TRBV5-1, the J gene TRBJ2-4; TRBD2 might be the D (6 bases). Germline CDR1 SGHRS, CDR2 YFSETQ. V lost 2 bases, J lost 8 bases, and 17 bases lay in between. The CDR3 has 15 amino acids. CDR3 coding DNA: TGCGCCAGCAGCTTACGCGGGACCGACGGGGACATTCAGTACTTC. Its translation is CASSLRGTDGDIQYF.

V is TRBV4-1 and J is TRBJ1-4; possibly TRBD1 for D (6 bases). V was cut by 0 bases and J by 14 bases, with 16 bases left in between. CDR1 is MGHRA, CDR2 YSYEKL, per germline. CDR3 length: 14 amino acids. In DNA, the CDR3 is TGCGCCAGCAGCCAAGAGGGGGGGGGCGGGGGGCTGTTTTTT. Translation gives CASSQEGGGGGLFF.

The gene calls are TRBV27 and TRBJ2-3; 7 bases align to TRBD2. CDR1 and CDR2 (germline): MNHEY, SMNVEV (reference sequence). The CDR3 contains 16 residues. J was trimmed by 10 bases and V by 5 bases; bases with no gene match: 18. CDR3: CASSDDRDYSSHAQYF. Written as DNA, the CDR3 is TGTGCCAGCAGTGATGACCGGGACTACAGCTCTCATGCGCAGTATTTT.

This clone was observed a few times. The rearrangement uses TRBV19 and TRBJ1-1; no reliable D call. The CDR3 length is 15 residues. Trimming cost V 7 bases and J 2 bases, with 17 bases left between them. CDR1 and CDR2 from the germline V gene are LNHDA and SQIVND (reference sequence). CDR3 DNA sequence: TGTGCCAGTACCATCCCCGGGATAAAAAACACTGAAGCTTTCTTT. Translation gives CASTIPGIKNTEAFF.

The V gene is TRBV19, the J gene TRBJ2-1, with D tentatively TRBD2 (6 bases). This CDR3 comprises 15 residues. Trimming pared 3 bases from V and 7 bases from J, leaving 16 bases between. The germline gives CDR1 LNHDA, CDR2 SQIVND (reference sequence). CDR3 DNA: TGTGCCAGTAGTATCGGGCGGGATGGGAGAAATGAGCAGTTCTTC. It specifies CASSIGRDGRNEQFF.

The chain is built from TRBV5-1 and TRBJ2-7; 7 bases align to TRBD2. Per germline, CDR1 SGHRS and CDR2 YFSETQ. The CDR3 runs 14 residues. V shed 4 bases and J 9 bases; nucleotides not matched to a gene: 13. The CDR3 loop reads CASSVGGGSVGQYF. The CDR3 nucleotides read TGCGCCAGCAGCGTCGGGGGAGGGAGTGTCGGGCAGTACTTC.

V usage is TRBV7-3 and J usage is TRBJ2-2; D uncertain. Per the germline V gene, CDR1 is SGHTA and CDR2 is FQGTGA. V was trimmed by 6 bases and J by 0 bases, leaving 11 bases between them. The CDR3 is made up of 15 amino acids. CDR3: CASRLSGSNTGELFF. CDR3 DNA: TGTGCCAGCAGGCTTTCCGGGTCGAACACCGGGGAGCTGTTTTTT.

CDR3 region: CASSEMEDGATGYTF. CDR3 sequence (DNA): TGCGCCAGCAGTGAGATGGAGGACGGCGCTACTGGCTACACCTTC. The rearrangement uses TRBV10-1 and TRBJ1-2; no clear D. The CDR3 contains 15 residues. Trimming removed 2 bases from V and 7 bases from J, with 17 bases in between. CDR1 is WNHNN, CDR2 SYGVQD, per germline (reference sequence).

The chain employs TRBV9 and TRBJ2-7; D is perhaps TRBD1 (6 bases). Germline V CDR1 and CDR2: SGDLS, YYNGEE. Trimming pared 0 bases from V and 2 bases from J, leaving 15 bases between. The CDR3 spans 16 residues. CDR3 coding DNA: TGTGCCAGCAGCGTAGCTGGGGCAGGGGTCCCCTACGAGCAGTACTTC. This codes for CASSVAGAGVPYEQYF.

CDR3 nucleotides: TGCGCCAGCAGCCAAGATTTTAGCTTTCACGAGCAGTACTTC. It translates to CASSQDFSFHEQYF. J is TRBJ2-7 and V is TRBV4-1; D gene uncertain. Deletions cut 0 bases from V and 5 bases from J, with 11 bases between. Germline CDR1 reads MGHRA; CDR2 reads YSYEKL. This CDR3 spans 14 amino acids.

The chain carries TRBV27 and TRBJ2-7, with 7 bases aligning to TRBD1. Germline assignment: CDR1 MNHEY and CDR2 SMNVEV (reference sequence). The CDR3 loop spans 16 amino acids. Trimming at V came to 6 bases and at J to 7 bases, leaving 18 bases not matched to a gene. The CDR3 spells CASRRGNGTDLGEQYF. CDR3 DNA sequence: TGTGCCAGCAGGAGGGGGAACGGGACAGATCTGGGGGAGCAGTACTTC.

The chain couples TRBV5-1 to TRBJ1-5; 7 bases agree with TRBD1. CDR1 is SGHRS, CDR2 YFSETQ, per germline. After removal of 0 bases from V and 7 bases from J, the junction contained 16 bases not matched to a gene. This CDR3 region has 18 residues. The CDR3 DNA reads TGCGCCAGCAGCTTGGCACCCCTAGACAGGGTTTCTGGACAGCCCCAGCATTTT. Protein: CASSLAPLDRVSGQPQHF.

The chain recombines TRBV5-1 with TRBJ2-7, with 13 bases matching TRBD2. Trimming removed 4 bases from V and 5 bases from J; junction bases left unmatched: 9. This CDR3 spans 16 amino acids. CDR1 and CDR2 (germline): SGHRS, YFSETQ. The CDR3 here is CASSAGLAGSVDEQYF. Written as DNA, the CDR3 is TGCGCCAGCAGCGCGGGACTAGCGGGATCGGTCGACGAGCAGTACTTC.

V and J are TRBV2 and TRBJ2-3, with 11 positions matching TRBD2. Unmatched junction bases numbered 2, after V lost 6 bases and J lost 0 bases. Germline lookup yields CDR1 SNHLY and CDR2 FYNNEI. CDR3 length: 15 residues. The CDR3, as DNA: TGTGCCAGCAGGCGACTAGCGGGAAGCACAGATACGCAGTATTTT. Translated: CASRRLAGSTDTQYF.